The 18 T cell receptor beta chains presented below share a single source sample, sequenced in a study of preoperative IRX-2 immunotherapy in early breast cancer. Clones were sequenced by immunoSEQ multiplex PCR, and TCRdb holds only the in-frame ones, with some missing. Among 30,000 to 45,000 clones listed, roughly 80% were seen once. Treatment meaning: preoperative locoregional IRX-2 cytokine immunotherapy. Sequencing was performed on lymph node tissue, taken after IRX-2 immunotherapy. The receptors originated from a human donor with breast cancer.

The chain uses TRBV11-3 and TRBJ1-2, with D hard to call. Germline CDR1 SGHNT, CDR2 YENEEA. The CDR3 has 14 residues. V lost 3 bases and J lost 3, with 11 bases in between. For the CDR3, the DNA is TGTGCCAGCAGCTTGGCCGGGAGGGACTATGGCTACACCTTC. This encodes CASSLAGRDYGYTF.

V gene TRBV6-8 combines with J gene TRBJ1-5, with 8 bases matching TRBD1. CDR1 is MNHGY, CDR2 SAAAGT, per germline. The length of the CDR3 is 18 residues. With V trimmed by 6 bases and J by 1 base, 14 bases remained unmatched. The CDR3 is CASRRRSDRVGSNQPQHF. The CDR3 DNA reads TGTGCCAGCAGAAGACGTTCGGACAGGGTTGGCAGCAATCAGCCCCAGCATTTT.

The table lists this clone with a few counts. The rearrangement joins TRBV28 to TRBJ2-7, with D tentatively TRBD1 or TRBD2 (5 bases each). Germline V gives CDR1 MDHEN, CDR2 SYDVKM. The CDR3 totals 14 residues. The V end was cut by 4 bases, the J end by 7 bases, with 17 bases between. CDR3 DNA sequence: TGTGCCAGCAGTTCTCCGGGACCTCTACATGAGCAGTACTTC. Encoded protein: CASSSPGPLHEQYF.

CDR3 bases: TGTGCCAGCAGTTACTCTAAGACAGGGGGAGATTCACCCCTCCACTTT. It is translated as CASSYSKTGGDSPLHF. The chain couples TRBV6-8 to TRBJ1-6, with 9 bases identical to TRBD1. The germline gives CDR1 MNHGY, CDR2 SAAAGT. The CDR3 loop spans 16 amino acids. After removal of 0 bases from V and 8 bases from J, the junction contained 5 bases not matched to a gene.

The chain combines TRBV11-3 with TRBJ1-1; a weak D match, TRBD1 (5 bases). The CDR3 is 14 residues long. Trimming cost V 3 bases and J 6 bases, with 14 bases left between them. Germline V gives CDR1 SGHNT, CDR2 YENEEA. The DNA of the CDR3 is TGTGCCAGCAGCTTTACAGGAGTTTTATCTGAAGCTTTCTTT. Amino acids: CASSFTGVLSEAFF.

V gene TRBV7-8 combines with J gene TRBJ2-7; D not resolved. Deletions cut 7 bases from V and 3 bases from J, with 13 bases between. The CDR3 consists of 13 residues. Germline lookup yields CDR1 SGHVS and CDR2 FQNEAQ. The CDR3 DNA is TGTGCCAGCAACCAAGGAACCGACTACGAGCAGTACTTC. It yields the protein CASNQGTDYEQYF.

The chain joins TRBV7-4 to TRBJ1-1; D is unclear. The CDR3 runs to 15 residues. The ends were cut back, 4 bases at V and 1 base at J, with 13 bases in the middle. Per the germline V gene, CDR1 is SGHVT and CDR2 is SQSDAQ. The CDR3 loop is CASSSKIDKNTEAFF. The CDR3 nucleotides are TGTGCCAGCAGCTCGAAAATAGACAAGAACACTGAAGCTTTCTTT.

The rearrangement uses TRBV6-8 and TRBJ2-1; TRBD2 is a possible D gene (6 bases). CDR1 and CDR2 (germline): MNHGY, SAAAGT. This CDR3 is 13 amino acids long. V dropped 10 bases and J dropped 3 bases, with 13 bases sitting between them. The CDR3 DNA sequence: TGTGCCACCGGGACTCCGAACTACAATGAGCAGTTCTTC. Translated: CATGTPNYNEQFF.

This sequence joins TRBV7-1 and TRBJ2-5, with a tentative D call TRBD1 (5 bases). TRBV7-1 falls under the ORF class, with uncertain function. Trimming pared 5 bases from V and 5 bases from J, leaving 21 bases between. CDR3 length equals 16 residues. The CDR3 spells CASSLGQGLWAETQYF. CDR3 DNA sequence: TGTGCCAGCAGCCTAGGGCAGGGCCTATGGGCGGAGACCCAGTACTTC.

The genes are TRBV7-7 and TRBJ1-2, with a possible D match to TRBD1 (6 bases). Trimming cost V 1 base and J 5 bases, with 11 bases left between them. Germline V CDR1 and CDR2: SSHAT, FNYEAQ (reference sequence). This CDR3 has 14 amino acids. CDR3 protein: CASSLGRQGYGYTF. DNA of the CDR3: TGTGCCAGCAGCTTAGGTCGGCAGGGGTATGGCTACACCTTC.

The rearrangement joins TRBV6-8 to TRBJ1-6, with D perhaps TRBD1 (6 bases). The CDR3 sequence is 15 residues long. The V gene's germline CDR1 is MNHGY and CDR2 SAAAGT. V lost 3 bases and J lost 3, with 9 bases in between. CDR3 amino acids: CASSYTGHYNSPLHF. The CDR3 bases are TGTGCCAGCAGTTATACGGGACACTATAATTCACCCCTCCACTTT.

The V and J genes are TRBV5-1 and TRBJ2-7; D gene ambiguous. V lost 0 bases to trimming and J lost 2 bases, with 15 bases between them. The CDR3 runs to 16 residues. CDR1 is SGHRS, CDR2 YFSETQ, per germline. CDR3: CASSLAIGSLTYEQYF. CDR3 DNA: TGCGCCAGCAGCTTGGCCATCGGTAGTCTCACCTACGAGCAGTACTTC.

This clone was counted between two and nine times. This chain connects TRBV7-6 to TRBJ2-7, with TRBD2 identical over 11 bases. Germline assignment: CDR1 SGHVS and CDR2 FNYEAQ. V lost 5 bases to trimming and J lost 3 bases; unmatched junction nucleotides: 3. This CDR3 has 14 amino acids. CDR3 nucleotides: TGTGCCAGCAGCGCCGGACTAGCGGGCTACGAGCAGTACTTC. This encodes CASSAGLAGYEQYF.

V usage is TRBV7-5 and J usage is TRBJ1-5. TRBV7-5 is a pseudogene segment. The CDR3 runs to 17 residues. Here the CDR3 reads CASSQVGGRGSNQPQHF. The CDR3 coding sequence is TGTGCCAGCAGCCAAGTTGGGGGAAGAGGGAGCAATCAGCCCCAGCATTTT.

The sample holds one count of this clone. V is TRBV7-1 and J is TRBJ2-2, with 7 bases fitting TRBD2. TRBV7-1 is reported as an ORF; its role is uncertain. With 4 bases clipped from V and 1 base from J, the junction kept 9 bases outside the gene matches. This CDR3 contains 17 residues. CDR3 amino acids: CASSLAGESQNTGELFF. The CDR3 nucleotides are TGTGCCAGCAGCTTGGCGGGGGAATCGCAGAACACCGGGGAGCTGTTTTTT.

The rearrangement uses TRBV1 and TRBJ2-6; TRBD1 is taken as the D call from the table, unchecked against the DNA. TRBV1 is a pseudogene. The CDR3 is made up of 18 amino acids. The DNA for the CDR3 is TGCGCCAGCAGCCAATTCTATTACAGTGACTCTGGGGCCAACGTCCTGACTTTC. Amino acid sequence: CASSQFYYSDSGANVLTF.

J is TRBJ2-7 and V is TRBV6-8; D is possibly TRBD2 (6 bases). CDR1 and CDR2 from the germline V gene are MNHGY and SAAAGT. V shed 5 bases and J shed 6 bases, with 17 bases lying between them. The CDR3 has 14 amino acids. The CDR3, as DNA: TGTGCCAGCAGTCCTAGACTAGAAATAGGCGAGCAGTACTTC. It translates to CASSPRLEIGEQYF.

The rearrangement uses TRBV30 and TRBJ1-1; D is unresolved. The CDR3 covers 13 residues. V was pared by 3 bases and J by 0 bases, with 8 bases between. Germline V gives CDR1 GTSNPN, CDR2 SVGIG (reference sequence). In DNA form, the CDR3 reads TGTGCCTGGAGGGAAGGGATGAACACTGAAGCTTTCTTT. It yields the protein CAWREGMNTEAFF.